One T cell receptor (beta chain) is described in this entry. Its antigen is still unknown. This entry belongs to a study of T-cell reconstitution after alpha-beta-depleted transplantation in children. Unique molecular identifiers were used in preparing the TCRbeta library. TCRdb reanalysed the PCR reads using MiXCR and keeps one entry per CDR3 protein. Counted here are roughly 350,000 distinct CDR3 sequences, about a sixth occurring once; the ten biggest clones make up about 41%. CDR3 size: 13 residues. V dropped 2 bases and J dropped 7; count of bases not matched to a gene: 5. Germline lookup yields CDR1 SGHTA and CDR2 FQGTGA. Findings of the study overall: The high TCRbeta diversity at day 60 in some patients came from surviving recipient T cells and thymic progenitors. Once a year had passed after transplant, T-cell counts and diversity came mostly from newly produced T cells. By about two months after transplant, alpha-beta T cells reportedly arose from several hundred graft clones that had expanded.

Sample: PBMCs, mostly from graft donor cells, taken 360 days after TCRalphabeta/CD19-depleted stem cell transplant. The TCR was taken from a male patient aged 2-9 years who had a stem cell transplant for acute lymphoblastic leukemia, so the T cells may come from the graft donor. This sequence joins TRBV7-3 and TRBJ2-7; TRBD2 matches at 7 bases. The CDR3 sequence is CASSLAGAKEQYF. The CDR3 DNA reads TGTGCCAGCAGCTTAGCGGGAGCTAAGGAGCAGTACTTC. Full variable domain (remainder filled in from reference TRBV7-3 and TRBJ2-7): GAGVSQTPSNKVTEKGKYVELRCDPISGHTALYWYRQSLGQGPEFLIYFQGTGAADDSGLPNDRFFAVRPEGSVSTLKIQRTERGDSAVYLCASSLAGAKEQYFGPGTRLTVT.